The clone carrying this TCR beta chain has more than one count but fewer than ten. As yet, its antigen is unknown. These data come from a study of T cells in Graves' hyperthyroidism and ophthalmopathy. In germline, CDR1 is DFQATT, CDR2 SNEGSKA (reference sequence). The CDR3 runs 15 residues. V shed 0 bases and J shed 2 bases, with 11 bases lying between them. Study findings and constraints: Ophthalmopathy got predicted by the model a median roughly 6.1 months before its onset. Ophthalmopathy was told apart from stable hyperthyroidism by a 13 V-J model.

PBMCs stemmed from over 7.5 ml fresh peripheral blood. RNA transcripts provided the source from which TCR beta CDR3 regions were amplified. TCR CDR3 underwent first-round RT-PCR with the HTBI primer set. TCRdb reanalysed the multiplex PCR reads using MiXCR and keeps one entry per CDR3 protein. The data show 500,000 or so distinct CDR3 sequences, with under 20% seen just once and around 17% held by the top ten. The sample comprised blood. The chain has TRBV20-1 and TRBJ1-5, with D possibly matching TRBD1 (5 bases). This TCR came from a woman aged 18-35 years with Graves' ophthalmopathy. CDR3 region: CSARDRGVGNQPQHF. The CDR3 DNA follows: TGCAGTGCTAGAGATCGGGGGGTCGGCAATCAGCCCCAGCATTTT.